This TCR beta chain came from a study of T-cell memory formation after mild COVID-19. Study-level information: Most TCR clusters belonged to a single donor.

TCRdb called the 5' RACE reads again in MiXCR, with one record for every CDR3 protein. The sample contains fewer than 250,000 distinct CDR3 sequences, 10% to 13% of which appear only once. Study results and limitations: The study found balanced CD4/CD8 in clones contracting day 15 to 85 and a CD4+ lean in later expanders. The study detected some responding clones in pre-infection memory, suggesting cross-reactive memory joined.

The germline gives CDR1 LGHDT, CDR2 YNNKEL (reference sequence). Trimming shortened V by 0 bases and J by 5 bases, and 7 bases separated the two germline ends. The CDR3 contains 13 residues. This clonotype was detected only a few times. What it binds is unknown. The clonotype comes from a man aged 18 to 30 who had mild COVID-19 (a few samples of this study predate the infection). Cell type and time point are not known. Sequenced sample: PBMCs or a T cell subset sorted from them (not recorded which). The gene calls are TRBV3-1 and TRBJ1-2; D is unresolved. Here the CDR3 DNA reads TGTGCCAGCAGCCAAGAAAGGGCTTATGGCTACACCTTC. It specifies CASSQERAYGYTF.